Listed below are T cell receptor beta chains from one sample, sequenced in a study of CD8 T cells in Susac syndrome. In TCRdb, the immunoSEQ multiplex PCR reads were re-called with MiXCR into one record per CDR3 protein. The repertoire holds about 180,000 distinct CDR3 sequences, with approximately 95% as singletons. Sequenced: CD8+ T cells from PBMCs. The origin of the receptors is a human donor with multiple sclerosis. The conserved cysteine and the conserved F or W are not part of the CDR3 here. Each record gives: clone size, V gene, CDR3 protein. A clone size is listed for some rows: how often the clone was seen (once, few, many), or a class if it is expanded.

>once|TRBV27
ASMGGLGEQF
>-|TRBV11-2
ASSLVGLSSTDTQY
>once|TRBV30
AWGTGPYNEQF
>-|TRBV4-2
ASSPNQGGRTEAF
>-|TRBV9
ASSHSSGDPYEQY
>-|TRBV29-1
SVDRTSVNNEQF
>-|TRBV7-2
ASSLVGGGYNEQF
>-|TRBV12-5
ASGRYSNQPQH
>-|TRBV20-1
SAREGANTEAF
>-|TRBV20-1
SASGRASGGISTDTQY
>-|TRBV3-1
ASSQGGGANTGELF
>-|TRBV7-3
ASSLTGRLYNEQF
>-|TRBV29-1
SVVVAGGSYEQY
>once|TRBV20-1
SARDSEGSTTEAF
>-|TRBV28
ASSFPAKVLSTGELF
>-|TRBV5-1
ASSLEHRSYNEQF
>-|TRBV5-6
ASSLLRQEMNTEAF
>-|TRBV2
ASTRRGDTQY
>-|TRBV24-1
ATSDRDSTDTQY
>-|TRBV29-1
SVVSASEPRSEQF
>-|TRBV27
ASSLRGQPQH
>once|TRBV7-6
ASSPSVRGQYEQY
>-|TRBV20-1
SASASVSQY
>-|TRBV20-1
SARDLAGVYQETQY
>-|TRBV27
ASSSGPYEQY
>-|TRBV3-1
ASSQERSAGGRREQY
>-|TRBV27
ASSLSGAAEAF
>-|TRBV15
ATSRDFEGGSYNEQF
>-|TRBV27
ASSLGGDRALF
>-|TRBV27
ASSPSTDEQF
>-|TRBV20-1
SARDLGGTKETQY
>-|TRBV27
ASSRTSGSGYEQY
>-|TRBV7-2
ASSLGYRWLGQF
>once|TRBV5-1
ASSLGQGANRYGYT
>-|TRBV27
ASVSGNTIY
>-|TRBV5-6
ASSPSGTGLYGYT
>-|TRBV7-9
ASSYGSSYNEQF
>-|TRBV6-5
ASSGTVRGYEQY
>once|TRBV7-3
ASSHGGYNEQF
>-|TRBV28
ASSNSGSSYNEQF
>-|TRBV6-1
ASKGLAGERFYEQY